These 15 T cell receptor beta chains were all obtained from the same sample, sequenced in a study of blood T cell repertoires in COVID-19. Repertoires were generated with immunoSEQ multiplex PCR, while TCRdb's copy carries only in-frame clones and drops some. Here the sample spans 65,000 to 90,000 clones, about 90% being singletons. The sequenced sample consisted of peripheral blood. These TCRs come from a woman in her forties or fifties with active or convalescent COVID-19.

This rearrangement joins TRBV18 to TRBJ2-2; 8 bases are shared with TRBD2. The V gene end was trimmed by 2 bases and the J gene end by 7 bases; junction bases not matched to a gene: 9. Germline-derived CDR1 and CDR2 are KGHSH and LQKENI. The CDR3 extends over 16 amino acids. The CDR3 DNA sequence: TGTGCCAGCTCACCATCCTCGGGGACTAGGGACGGGGAGCTGTTTTTT. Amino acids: CASSPSSGTRDGELFF.

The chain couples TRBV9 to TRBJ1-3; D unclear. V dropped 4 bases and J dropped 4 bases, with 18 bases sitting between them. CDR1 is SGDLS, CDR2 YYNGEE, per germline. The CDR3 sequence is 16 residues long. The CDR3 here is CASSFAGGRVGNTIYF. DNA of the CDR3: TGTGCCAGCAGCTTTGCGGGCGGACGTGTCGGAAACACCATATATTTT.

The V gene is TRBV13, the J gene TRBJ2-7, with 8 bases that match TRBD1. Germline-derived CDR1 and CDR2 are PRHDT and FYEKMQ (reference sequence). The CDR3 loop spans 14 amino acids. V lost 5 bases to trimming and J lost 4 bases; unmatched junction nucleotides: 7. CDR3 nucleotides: TGTGCCAGCAGCACAAGACAGGGGACGTACGAGCAGTACTTC. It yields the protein CASSTRQGTYEQYF.

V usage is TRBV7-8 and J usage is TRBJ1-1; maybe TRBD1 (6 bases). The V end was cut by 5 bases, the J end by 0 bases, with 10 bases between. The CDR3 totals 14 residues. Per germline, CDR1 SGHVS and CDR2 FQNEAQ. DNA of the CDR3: TGTGCCAGCAGCAAAGGACAGATGAACACTGAAGCTTTCTTT. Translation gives CASSKGQMNTEAFF.

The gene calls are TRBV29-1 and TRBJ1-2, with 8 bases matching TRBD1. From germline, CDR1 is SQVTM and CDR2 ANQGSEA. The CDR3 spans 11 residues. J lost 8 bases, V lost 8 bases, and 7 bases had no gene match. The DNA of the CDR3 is TGCAGCTCGGACAGGGCCGGCGGCTACACCTTC. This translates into CSSDRAGGYTF.

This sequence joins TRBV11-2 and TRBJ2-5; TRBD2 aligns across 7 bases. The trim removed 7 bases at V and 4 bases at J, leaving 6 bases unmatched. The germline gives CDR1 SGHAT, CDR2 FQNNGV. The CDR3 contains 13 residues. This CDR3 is CASKTSRGETQYF. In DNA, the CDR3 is TGTGCCAGCAAGACTAGCCGGGGAGAGACCCAGTACTTC.

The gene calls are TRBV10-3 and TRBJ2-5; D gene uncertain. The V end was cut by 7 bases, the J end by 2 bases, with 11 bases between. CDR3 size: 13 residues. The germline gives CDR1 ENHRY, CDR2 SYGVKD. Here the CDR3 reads CAIIAPNQETQYF. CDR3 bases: TGTGCCATCATCGCGCCTAATCAAGAGACCCAGTACTTC.

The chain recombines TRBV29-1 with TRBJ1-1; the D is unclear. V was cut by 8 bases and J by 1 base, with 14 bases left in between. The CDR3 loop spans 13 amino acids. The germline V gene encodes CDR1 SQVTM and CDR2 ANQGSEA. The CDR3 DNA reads TGCAGCTACTCGGTAGTCGGGAACACTGAAGCTTTCTTT. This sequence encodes CSYSVVGNTEAFF.

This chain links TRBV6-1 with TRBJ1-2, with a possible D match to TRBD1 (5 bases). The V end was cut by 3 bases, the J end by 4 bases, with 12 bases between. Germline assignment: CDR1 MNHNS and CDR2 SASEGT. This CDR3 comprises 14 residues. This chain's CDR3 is CASSESGKVYGYTF. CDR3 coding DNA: TGTGCCAGCAGTGAGTCAGGGAAGGTCTATGGCTACACCTTC.

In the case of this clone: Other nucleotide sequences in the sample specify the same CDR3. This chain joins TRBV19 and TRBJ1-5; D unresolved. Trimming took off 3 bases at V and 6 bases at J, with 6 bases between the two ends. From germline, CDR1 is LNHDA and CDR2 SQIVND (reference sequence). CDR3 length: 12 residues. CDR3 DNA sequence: TGTGCCAGTAGTATTGGTAGTCAGCCCCAGCATTTT. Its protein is CASSIGSQPQHF.

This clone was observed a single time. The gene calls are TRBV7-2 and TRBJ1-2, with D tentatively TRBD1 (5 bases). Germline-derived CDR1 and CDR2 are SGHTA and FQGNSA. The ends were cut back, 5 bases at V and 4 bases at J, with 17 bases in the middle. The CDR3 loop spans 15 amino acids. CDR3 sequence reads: CASSPLREGPYGYTF. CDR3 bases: TGTGCCAGCAGCCCCCTCAGGGAGGGACCCTATGGCTACACCTTC.

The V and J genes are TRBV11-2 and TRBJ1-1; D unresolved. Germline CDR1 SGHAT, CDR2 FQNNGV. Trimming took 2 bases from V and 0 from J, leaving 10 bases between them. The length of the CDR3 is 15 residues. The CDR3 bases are TGTGCCAGCAGCTTATTTACACAGATGAACACTGAAGCTTTCTTT. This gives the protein CASSLFTQMNTEAFF. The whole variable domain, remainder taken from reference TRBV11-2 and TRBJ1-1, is EAGVAQSPRYKIIEKRQSVAFWCNPISGHATLYWYQQILGQGPKLLIQFQNNGVVDDSQLPKDRFSAERLKGVDSTLKIQPAKLEDSAVYLCASSLFTQMNTEAFFGQGTRLTVV.

The CDR3: CASSFSGDSNYGYTF. CDR3 nucleotides: TGTGCCAGCAGTTTTTCCGGGGACAGCAACTATGGCTACACCTTC. The chain combines TRBV6-5 with TRBJ1-2, with TRBD1 matching over 7 bases. Germline-derived CDR1 and CDR2 are MNHEY and SVGAGI. The ends lost 4 bases at V and 2 bases at J; junction bases unmatched: 7. This CDR3 comprises 15 residues.

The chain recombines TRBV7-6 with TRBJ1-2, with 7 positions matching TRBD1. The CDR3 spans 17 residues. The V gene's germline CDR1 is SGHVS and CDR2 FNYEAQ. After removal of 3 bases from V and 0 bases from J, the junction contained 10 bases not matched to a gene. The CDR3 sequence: CASSFRDSLSSNYGYTF. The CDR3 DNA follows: TGTGCCAGCAGCTTCCGGGACAGTCTCTCCTCTAACTATGGCTACACCTTC.

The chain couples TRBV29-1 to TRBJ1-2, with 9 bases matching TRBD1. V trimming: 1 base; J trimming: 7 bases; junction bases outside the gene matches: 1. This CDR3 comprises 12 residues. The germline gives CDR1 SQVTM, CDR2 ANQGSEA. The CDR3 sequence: CSVEGTGVGYTF. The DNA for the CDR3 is TGCAGCGTTGAAGGGACAGGGGTTGGCTACACCTTC.